This entry lists 14 T cell receptor beta chains sequenced from one sample in a study of PD-1 blockade in classical Hodgkin lymphoma. Produced via immunoSEQ multiplex PCR; TCRdb's table is partial and in-frame only. The sample contains fewer than 90,000 clones, 93% of which appear only once. Time point given: newly diagnosed, previously untreated cHL patient sample. Sequenced sample: peripheral blood mononuclear cells (PBMCs). These receptors were obtained from a human donor with classical Hodgkin lymphoma.

V is TRBV2 and J is TRBJ2-1; 8 bases align to TRBD2. CDR1 and CDR2 (germline): SNHLY, FYNNEI. The V and J ends lost 4 bases and 2 bases, in that order; junction bases with no gene match: 4. This CDR3 is 15 amino acids long. CDR3 sequence reads: CASSGSGGAYNEQFF. CDR3 DNA: TGTGCCAGCAGTGGGTCGGGGGGGGCCTACAATGAGCAGTTCTTC.

This chain connects TRBV9 to TRBJ2-3; 7 bases are shared with TRBD1. CDR3 length: 15 amino acids. Germline V lookup: CDR1 SGDLS, CDR2 YYNGEE. The V gene end was trimmed by 2 bases and the J gene end by 3 bases; junction bases not matched to a gene: 6. Here the CDR3 reads CASSVLGQATDTQYF. CDR3 sequence (DNA): TGTGCCAGCAGCGTGCTTGGACAGGCTACAGATACGCAGTATTTT.

The chain recombines TRBV6-6 with TRBJ1-3; D is undetermined. V lost 6 bases and J lost 3, with 9 bases in between. This CDR3 comprises 13 residues. The germline V gene has CDR1 MNHNY and CDR2 SVGAGI (reference sequence). This chain's CDR3 is CASRVRSGNTIYF. As DNA, the CDR3 is TGTGCCAGCAGGGTCCGAAGTGGAAACACCATATATTTT.

This chain uses TRBV5-1 with TRBJ2-7; TRBD1 or TRBD2 may be the D gene (6 bases each). Deletions cut 0 bases from V and 2 bases from J, with 12 bases between. CDR3 length equals 15 residues. From germline, CDR1 is SGHRS and CDR2 YFSETQ. CDR3 sequence (DNA): TGCGCCAGCAGCTTGGACGGGGGCCCCACCTACGAGCAGTACTTC. It codes for CASSLDGGPTYEQYF.

This chain joins TRBV6-1 and TRBJ1-1; no reliable D call. This CDR3 region has 11 residues. With 8 bases removed from V and 0 bases from J, the gap between germline ends came to 4 bases. Per the germline V gene, CDR1 is MNHNS and CDR2 is SASEGT. CDR3: CASLMNTEAFF. The CDR3 region has the DNA TGTGCCAGCCTCATGAACACTGAAGCTTTCTTT.

The genes are TRBV13 and TRBJ2-7; unclear D gene. Trimming stripped 7 bases from V and 2 bases from J, with 15 bases between. This CDR3 has 14 residues. Germline lookup yields CDR1 PRHDT and CDR2 FYEKMQ (reference sequence). The DNA for the CDR3 is TGTGCCAGCACCCCGAAGGCAGCCCCCTACGAGCAGTACTTC. It yields the protein CASTPKAAPYEQYF. Combining the CDR3 with reference TRBV13 and TRBJ2-7 gives the whole variable domain AAGVIQSPRHLIKEKRETATLKCYPIPRHDTVYWYQQGPGQDPQFLISFYEKMQSDKGSIPDRFSAQQFSDYHSELNMSSLELGDSALYFCASTPKAAPYEQYFGPGTRLTVT.

V usage is TRBV4-2 and J usage is TRBJ2-3, with TRBD2 matching 8 bases. The CDR3 contains 15 residues. V lost 2 bases to trimming and J lost 8 bases; unmatched junction nucleotides: 9. CDR1 is LGHNA, CDR2 YNFKEQ, per germline. In DNA, the CDR3 is TGTGCCAGCAGCCAAATAGCGGGGCAAGGGGGTACGCAGTATTTT. This codes for CASSQIAGQGGTQYF.

The genes are TRBV19 and TRBJ1-1; D unclear. CDR1 and CDR2 from the germline V gene are LNHDA and SQIVND (reference sequence). V was shortened by 1 base and J by 1 base, with 4 bases between the two germline ends. The CDR3 length is 13 residues. CDR3 sequence: CASSIASNTEAFF. DNA for the CDR3: TGTGCCAGTAGTATAGCGTCGAACACTGAAGCTTTCTTT.

The V and J genes are TRBV21-1 and TRBJ2-7. TRBV21-1 is a documented pseudogene. This CDR3 has 20 amino acids. DNA of the CDR3: TGTGCCAGCAGCAAACTCGTGACCCAAGGTGACCCGCAAGTCTACTACGAGCAGTACTTC. Amino acids: CASSKLVTQGDPQVYYEQYF.

The chain recombines TRBV27 with TRBJ2-2; D unresolved. Trimming stripped 0 bases from V and 5 bases from J, with 1 base between. CDR3 length: 12 residues. Germline CDR1 reads MNHEY; CDR2 reads SMNVEV (reference sequence). The CDR3 DNA is TGTGCCAGCAGTTTATCGACCGGGGAGCTGTTTTTT. It yields the protein CASSLSTGELFF.

The chain recombines TRBV28 with TRBJ1-4; no clear D gene. This CDR3 has 19 amino acids. CDR1 MDHEN and CDR2 SYDVKM come from the germline V gene. The V and J ends lost 2 bases and 0 bases respectively, with 19 bases between them. DNA for the CDR3: TGTGCCAGCAGTTTAGAGGGTTTTTTGGAAAGTGCAACTAATGAAAAACTGTTTTTT. Amino acids: CASSLEGFLESATNEKLFF. Together with reference TRBV28 and TRBJ1-4, the CDR3 gives the full variable domain: DVKVTQSSRYLVKRTGEKVFLECVQDMDHENMFWYRQDPGLGLRLIYFSYDVKMKEKGDIPEGYSVSREKKERFSLILESASTNQTSMYLCASSLEGFLESATNEKLFFGSGTQLSVL.

In nucleotides, the CDR3 is TGCGCCAGCAGCCGGGGGACTAGCGGGACCTTAGGGGAGCTGTTTTTT. As protein: CASSRGTSGTLGELFF. V gene TRBV4-3 combines with J gene TRBJ2-2; 13 bases line up with TRBD2. From germline, CDR1 is LGHNA and CDR2 YSLEER. J gave up 8 bases and V 4 bases, and 7 bases lay outside the gene matches. The CDR3 runs to 16 residues.

The CDR3 nucleotides read TGTGCCAGTAGGAACAGGGGTGGCACTGAAGCTTTCTTT. The encoded protein is CASRNRGGTEAFF. This chain uses TRBV19 with TRBJ1-1, with 7 positions matching TRBD1. CDR1 is LNHDA and CDR2 is SQIVND in the germline V gene (reference sequence). Trimming at V came to 6 bases and at J to 4 bases, leaving 5 bases not matched to a gene. The CDR3 length is 13 residues.

This sequence joins TRBV5-4 and TRBJ2-1; D might be TRBD1 (6 bases). The CDR3 is 16 residues long. Trimming cost V 1 base and J 2 bases, with 13 bases left between them. Germline CDR1 and CDR2: SGHNT and YYREEE (reference sequence). Here the CDR3 reads CASSLWSGAPYNEQFF. The CDR3 coding sequence is TGTGCCAGCAGCTTGTGGTCAGGGGCGCCCTACAATGAGCAGTTCTTC.